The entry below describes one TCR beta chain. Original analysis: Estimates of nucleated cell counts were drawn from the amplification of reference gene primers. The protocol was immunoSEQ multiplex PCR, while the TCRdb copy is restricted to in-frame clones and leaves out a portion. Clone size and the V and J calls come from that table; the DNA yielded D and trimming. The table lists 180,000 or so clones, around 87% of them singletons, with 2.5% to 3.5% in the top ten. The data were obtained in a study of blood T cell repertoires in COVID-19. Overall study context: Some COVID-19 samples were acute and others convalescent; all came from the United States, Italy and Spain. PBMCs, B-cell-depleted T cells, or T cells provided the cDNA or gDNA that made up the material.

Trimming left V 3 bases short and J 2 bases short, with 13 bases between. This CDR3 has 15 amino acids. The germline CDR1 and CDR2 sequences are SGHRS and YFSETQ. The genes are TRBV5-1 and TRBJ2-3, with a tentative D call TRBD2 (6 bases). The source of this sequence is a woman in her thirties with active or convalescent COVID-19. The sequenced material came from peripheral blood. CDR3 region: CASSSFSGYTDTQYF. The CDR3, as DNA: TGCGCCAGCAGCTCCTTTAGCGGATACACAGATACGCAGTATTTT.